The clone carrying this T cell receptor beta chain has only a few counts. Germline V gives CDR1 SGHDN, CDR2 FVKESK. The V gene end was trimmed by 1 base and the J gene end by 9 bases; junction bases not matched to a gene: 4. This CDR3 is 15 amino acids long. Regions amplified from RNA transcripts were the TCR beta CDR3 regions. A set of HTBI primers served as the primers for a first-round RT-PCR of the TCR CDR3. MiXCR was run by TCRdb on the multiplex PCR reads, yielding one entry per CDR3 protein. The data show 500,000 to 650,000 distinct CDR3 sequences, more than 15% seen once. These data belong to a study of T cells in Graves' hyperthyroidism and ophthalmopathy.

The chain uses TRBV14 and TRBJ2-1, with 12 bases aligning to TRBD2. The specimen was blood. The TCR comes from a woman aged 18-29 years with Graves' ophthalmopathy. For the CDR3, the DNA is TGTGCCAGCAGCCAAGGGCTAGCGGGAGGGATTGAGCAGTTCTTC. It specifies CASSQGLAGGIEQFF.